Listed here is a single TCR beta chain. The repertoire was sequenced with immunoSEQ multiplex PCR; TCRdb's copy has only in-frame clones and lacks some. The sample contains roughly 23,000 clones, roughly 44% of which appear only once. With roughly 200,000 irradiated, violet-dye-labeled stimulator cells, roughly 200,000 CFSE-labeled responder cells were plated. V was clipped by 0 bases and J by 0 bases, with 8 bases between them. The CDR3 covers 15 residues. Germline CDR1 MNHEY, CDR2 SMNVEV (reference sequence). The sample belongs to a study of graft-versus-host responses after intestinal transplantation. Background on the study: Anti-thymocyte globulin served as induction for all recipients, who then took tacrolimus and steroids for about three years.

The rearrangement links TRBV27 to TRBJ2-5, with a possible D match to TRBD2 (6 bases). The sequence came from a human patient who was an organ donor for intestinal transplantation. Sequenced here: alloreactive CD8+ T cells from a mixed lymphocyte reaction culture, sampled before transplantation. The subset here: CFSE-low proliferating T cells sorted from roughly 6-day pre-transplant mixed lymphocyte reaction (GvH or HvG direction). CDR3 nucleotide sequence: TGTGCCAGCAGTTTATCGACGGGGGACCAAGAGACCCAGTACTTC. Encoded protein: CASSLSTGDQETQYF.